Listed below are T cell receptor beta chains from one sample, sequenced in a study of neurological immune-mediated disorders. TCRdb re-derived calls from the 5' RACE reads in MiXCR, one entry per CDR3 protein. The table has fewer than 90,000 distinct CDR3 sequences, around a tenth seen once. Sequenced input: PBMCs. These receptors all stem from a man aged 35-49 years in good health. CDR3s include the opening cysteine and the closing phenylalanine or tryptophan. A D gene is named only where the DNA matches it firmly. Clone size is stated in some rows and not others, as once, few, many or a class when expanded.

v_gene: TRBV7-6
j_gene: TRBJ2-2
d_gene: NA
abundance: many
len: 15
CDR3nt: TGTGCCAGCAGCTTGATGGCAGGGGTCACCGGGGAGCTGTTTTTT
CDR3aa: CASSLMAGVTGELFF

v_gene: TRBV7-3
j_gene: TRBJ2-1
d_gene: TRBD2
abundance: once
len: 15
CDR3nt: TGTGCCAGCAGCTCCCTAGCGGGAGGGTACAATGAGCAGTTCTTC
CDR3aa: CASSSLAGGYNEQFF

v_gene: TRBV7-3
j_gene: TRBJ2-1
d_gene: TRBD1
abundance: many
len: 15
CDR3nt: TGTGCCAGCAGCTTAAACAGGGGGGCCTACAATGAGCAGTTCTTC
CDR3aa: CASSLNRGAYNEQFF

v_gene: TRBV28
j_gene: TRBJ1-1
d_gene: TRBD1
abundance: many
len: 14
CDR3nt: TGTGCCAGCAGTTTGGGACAGCTTTACACTGAAGCTTTCTTT
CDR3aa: CASSLGQLYTEAFF

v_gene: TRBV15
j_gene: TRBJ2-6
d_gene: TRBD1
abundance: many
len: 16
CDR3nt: TGTGCCACCAGCAGAGAGACAGGGTCTGGGGCCAACGTCCTGACTTTC
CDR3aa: CATSRETGSGANVLTF

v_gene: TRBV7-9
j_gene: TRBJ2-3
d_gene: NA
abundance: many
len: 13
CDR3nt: TGTGCCAGCAGCTTACCCGCAGCCGATACGCAGTATTTT
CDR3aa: CASSLPAADTQYF

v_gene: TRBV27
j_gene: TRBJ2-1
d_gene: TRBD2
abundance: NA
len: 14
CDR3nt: TGTGCCAGCAGTTCCGGGACTAGCGGAGTAGGGCAGTTCTTC
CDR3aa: CASSSGTSGVGQFF

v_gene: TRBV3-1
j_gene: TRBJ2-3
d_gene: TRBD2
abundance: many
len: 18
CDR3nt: TGTGCCAGCAGCCATTACTTACTAGCGGGGTTCTCCCCAGATACGCAGTATTTT
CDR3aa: CASSHYLLAGFSPDTQYF

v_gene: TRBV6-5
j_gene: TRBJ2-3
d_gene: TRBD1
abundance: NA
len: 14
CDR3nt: TGTGCCAGCGCTCAGGGGGCAGGGACAGATACGCAGTATTTT
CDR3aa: CASAQGAGTDTQYF

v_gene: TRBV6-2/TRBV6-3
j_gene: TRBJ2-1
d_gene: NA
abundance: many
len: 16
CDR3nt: TGTGCCAGCAGTTCAAATAGTGGGGCGGGTAACAATGAGCAGTTCTTC
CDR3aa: CASSSNSGAGNNEQFF

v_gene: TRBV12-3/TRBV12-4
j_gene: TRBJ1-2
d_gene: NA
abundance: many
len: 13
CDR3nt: TGTGCCAGCAGTAGGACGGGGGAATATGGCTACACCTTC
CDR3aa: CASSRTGEYGYTF

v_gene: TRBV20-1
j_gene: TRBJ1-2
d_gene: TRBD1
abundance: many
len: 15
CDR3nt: TGCAGTGCTAGAGTAGGCAACAGGGGTCAAGGTGGCTACACCTTC
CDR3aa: CSARVGNRGQGGYTF

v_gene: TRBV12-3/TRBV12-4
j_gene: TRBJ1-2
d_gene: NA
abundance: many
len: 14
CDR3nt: TGTGCCAGCAGTTTGTCAGGGGAGGCCTATGGCTACACCTTC
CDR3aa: CASSLSGEAYGYTF

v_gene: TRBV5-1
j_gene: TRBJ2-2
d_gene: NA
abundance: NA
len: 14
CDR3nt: TGCGCCAGCAGCTTGTTTATCCGGGACGGGGAGCTTTTTTTT
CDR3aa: CASSLFIRDGELFF

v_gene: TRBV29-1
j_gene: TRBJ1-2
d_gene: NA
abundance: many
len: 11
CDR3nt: TGCAGCGTTGGGGGGACTCATGGCTACACCTTC
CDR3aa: CSVGGTHGYTF

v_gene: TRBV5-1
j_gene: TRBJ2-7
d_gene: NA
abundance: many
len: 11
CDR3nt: TGCGCCAGCAGCTTGAGCGGCGAGCAGTACTTC
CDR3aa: CASSLSGEQYF

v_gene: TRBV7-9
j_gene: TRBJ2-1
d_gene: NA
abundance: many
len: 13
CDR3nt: TGTGCCAGCAGCCTCACTCGAGACAATGAGCAGTTCTTC
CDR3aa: CASSLTRDNEQFF

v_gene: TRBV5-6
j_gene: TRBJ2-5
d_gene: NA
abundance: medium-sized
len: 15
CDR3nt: TGTGCCAGCAGCTTGGCAACAGGACTCCAAGAGACCCAGTACTTC
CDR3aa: CASSLATGLQETQYF

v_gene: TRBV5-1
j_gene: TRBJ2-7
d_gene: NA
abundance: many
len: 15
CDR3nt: TGCGCCAGCAGCTACGAAGGGACATTCCCCTACGAGCAGTACTTC
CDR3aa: CASSYEGTFPYEQYF

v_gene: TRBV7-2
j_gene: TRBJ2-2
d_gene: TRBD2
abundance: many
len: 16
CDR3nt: TGTGCCAGCAGCTCCCTAGCGGGGCCCTACACCGGGGAGCTGTTTTTT
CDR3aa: CASSSLAGPYTGELFF

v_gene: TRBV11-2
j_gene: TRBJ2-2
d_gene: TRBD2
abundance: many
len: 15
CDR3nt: TGTGCCAGCAGCTGGGGAGCGGGAGGTCACGGGGAGCTGTTTTTT
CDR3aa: CASSWGAGGHGELFF

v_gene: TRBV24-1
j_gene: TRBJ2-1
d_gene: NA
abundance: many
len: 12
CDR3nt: TGTGCCACCAGCGGCCGATTCAATGAGCAGTTCTTC
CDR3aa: CATSGRFNEQFF

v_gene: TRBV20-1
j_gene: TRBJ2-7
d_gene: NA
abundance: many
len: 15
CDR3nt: TGCAGTGCTAGAGGGGCTAGCGCCAACCCCTACGAGCAGTACTTC
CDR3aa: CSARGASANPYEQYF

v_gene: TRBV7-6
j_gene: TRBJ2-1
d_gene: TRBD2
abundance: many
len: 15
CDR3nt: TGTGCCAGCAGTCCCCCGGGACTAGCGGACAATGAGCAGTTCTTC
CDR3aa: CASSPPGLADNEQFF

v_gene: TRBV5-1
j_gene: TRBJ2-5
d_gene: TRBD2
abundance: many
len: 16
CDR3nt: TGCGCCAGCAGCTTGGGTAGACTAGCGGGAGTAGAGACCCAGTACTTC
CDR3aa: CASSLGRLAGVETQYF

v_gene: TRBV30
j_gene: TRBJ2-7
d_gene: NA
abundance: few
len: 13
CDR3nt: TGTGCCTGGAGTGAGGGCCTTTCCTACGAGCAGTACTTC
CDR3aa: CAWSEGLSYEQYF

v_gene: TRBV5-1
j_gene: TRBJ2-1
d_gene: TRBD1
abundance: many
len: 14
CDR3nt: TGCGCCAGCGAAACGACAGGGACGGGAAATGAGCAGTTCTTC
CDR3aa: CASETTGTGNEQFF

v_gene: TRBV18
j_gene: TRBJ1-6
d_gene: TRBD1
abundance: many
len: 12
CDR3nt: TGTGCCAGCTCACCTCGTACAGGGGACCTCCACTTT
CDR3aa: CASSPRTGDLHF

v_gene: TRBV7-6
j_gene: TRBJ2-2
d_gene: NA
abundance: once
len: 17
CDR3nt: TGTGCCAGCAGCTTATATCCGCGGGGCGCGAACACCGGGGAGCTGTTTTTT
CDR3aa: CASSLYPRGANTGELFF

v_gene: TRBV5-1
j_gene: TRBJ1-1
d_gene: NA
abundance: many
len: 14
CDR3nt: TGCGCCAGCAGCTTGAAGGGGATGAACACTGAAGCTTTCTTT
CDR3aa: CASSLKGMNTEAFF

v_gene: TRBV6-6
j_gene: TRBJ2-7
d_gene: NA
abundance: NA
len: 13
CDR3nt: TGTGCCAGCAGTCACAGAGACGCCTACGAGCAGTACTTC
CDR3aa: CASSHRDAYEQYF

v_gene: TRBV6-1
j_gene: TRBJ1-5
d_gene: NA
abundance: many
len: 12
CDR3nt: TGTGCCAGCAGTGAAGGGAGGGGCTCGCAGCATTTT
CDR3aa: CASSEGRGSQHF

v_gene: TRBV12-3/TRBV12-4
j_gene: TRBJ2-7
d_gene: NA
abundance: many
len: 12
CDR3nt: TGTGCCAGCAGTTTTATAGTTAACGAGCAGTACTTC
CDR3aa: CASSFIVNEQYF

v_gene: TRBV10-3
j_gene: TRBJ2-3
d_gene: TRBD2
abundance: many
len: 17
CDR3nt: TGTGCCATCAGTGATCGGACTAGCGGGAGCCTCACAGATACGCAGTATTTT
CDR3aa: CAISDRTSGSLTDTQYF